The rows below give T cell receptor beta chains drawn from one sample of a study of CD8 T cells in Susac syndrome. TCRdb itself ran the immunoSEQ multiplex PCR reads through MiXCR, one entry per CDR3 protein. This sample yields tens of thousands of distinct CDR3 sequences, of which just over 90% are seen a single time; less than 0.16% belongs to the top ten. The sample consisted of CD4+ T cells from PBMCs. The receptors come from a human donor with Susac syndrome. Each CDR3 is given with its conserved first and last residue. D genes are given only for firm matches. Clone size is stated in some rows and not others, as once, few, many or a class when expanded.

D,size,J,V,DNA,CDR3
NA,NA,TRBJ2-3,TRBV7-2,TGTGCCAGCAGCCAGAGCGGAGCTACGCAGTATTTT,CASSQSGATQYF
NA,NA,TRBJ2-1,TRBV7-9,TGTGCCAGCACCCCAAGGGCGACGGCCTACAATGAGCAGTTCTTC,CASTPRATAYNEQFF
TRBD2,NA,TRBJ2-7,TRBV7-2,TGTGCCAGCAGCGGTGTAGCGGGGGGACACGAGCAGTACTTC,CASSGVAGGHEQYF
NA,NA,TRBJ1-5,TRBV7-8,TGTGCCAGCAGCCCCGGGATGGCGAATCAGCCCCAGCATTTT,CASSPGMANQPQHF
NA,NA,TRBJ1-3,TRBV7-2,TGTGCCAGCAGCCGAGGGGGGACGCGCTCTGGAAACACCATATATTTT,CASSRGGTRSGNTIYF
TRBD2,NA,TRBJ2-1,TRBV3-1,TGTGCCAGCAGCCAAGATCAGTGGGGGAGCGGGGGTAATGAGCAGTTCTTC,CASSQDQWGSGGNEQFF
TRBD1,NA,TRBJ1-2,TRBV20-1,TGCAGTGCTCAACAGGGGTTAAACTATGGCTACACCTTC,CSAQQGLNYGYTF
NA,once,TRBJ2-3,TRBV6-2/TRBV6-3,TGTGCCAGCAGTTACTTCGGGGGACCAGATACGCAGTATTTT,CASSYFGGPDTQYF
NA,NA,TRBJ2-2,TRBV6-5,TGTGCCAGCACCCCATTTAGGGGGGCCGGGGAGCTGTTTTTT,CASTPFRGAGELFF
TRBD1,NA,TRBJ2-4,TRBV29-1,TGCAGCGTCAGCGGGACAGGGGGCGGCAAAAACATTCAGTACTTC,CSVSGTGGGKNIQYF
NA,NA,TRBJ1-1,TRBV28,TGTGCCAGCCCTCCTAGACTGAACACTGAAGCTTTCTTT,CASPPRLNTEAFF
TRBD1,NA,TRBJ2-5,TRBV18,TGTGCCAGCTCACCAGGACAGGGCTCTAGAGAGACCCAGTACTTC,CASSPGQGSRETQYF
TRBD1,NA,TRBJ1-6,TRBV5-1,TGCGCCAGCAGGTTAGGACAGGGGCTTAATTCACCCCTCCACTTT,CASRLGQGLNSPLHF
NA,NA,TRBJ1-5,TRBV28,TGTGCCAGCTCTCTGGGCACCAAGCTCTTTAGCAATCAGCCCCAGCATTTT,CASSLGTKLFSNQPQHF
NA,NA,TRBJ2-7,TRBV7-9,TGTGCCAGCAGCTACGACCGCTACGAGCAGTACTTC,CASSYDRYEQYF
NA,NA,TRBJ1-2,TRBV5-1,TGCGCCAGCGGACCCGAAGACGGACAGTATGGCTACACCTTC,CASGPEDGQYGYTF
NA,once,TRBJ2-3,TRBV27,TGTGCCAGCAGTTTATATGGGCGAATCCCCACAGATACGCAGTATTTT,CASSLYGRIPTDTQYF
NA,once,TRBJ1-3,TRBV6-5,TGTGCCAGCAGTAAAACAGACTCTGGAAACACCATATATTTT,CASSKTDSGNTIYF
NA,NA,TRBJ2-3,TRBV5-4,TGTGCCAGCAGCGGGGGACCAGACAGCCCAGATACGCAGTATTTT,CASSGGPDSPDTQYF
NA,NA,TRBJ1-6,TRBV6-2/TRBV6-3,TGTGCCGCGAGACAGGCTTCGAATTCACCCCTCCACTTT,CAARQASNSPLHF
NA,NA,TRBJ1-1,TRBV27,TGTGCCAACCACTCGGAGAACACTGAAGCTTTCTTT,CANHSENTEAFF
TRBD2,NA,TRBJ2-1,TRBV6-5,TGTGCCAGCAGTTATCGGGGGGGAGGCTACAATGAGCAGTTCTTC,CASSYRGGGYNEQFF
TRBD2,NA,TRBJ2-1,TRBV20-1,TGCAGTGTTAGGGAGGCGGGGGGATTTAATGAGCAGTTCTTC,CSVREAGGFNEQFF
NA,few,TRBJ2-3,TRBV10-3,TGTGCCACCACACCAGGGGGCACAGATACGCAGTATTTT,CATTPGGTDTQYF
NA,NA,TRBJ2-1,TRBV7-2,TGTGCCAGCAGCAGTCGCCGGGGCGATGGCAATGAGCAGTTCTTC,CASSSRRGDGNEQFF
NA,NA,TRBJ1-1,TRBV20-1,TGCAGTGCTGTATCGACAATAGAGAACACTGAAGCTTTCTTT,CSAVSTIENTEAFF
TRBD1,NA,TRBJ1-1,TRBV7-9,TGTGCCAGCAGCCATGGACAGGGGGCCTTGAACACTGAAGCTTTCTTT,CASSHGQGALNTEAFF
TRBD1,NA,TRBJ1-2,TRBV25-1,TGTGCCAGCAGTGGGGAGGACAGGGGAAGATATGGCTACACCTTC,CASSGEDRGRYGYTF
NA,once,TRBJ2-7,TRBV7-9,TGTGCCAGCAGCCCCTCTATCTACGAGCAGTACTTC,CASSPSIYEQYF
TRBD1,NA,TRBJ2-7,TRBV20-1,TGCAGTGCTAGTAGACAGGGGCTATCCTACGAGCAGTACTTC,CSASRQGLSYEQYF
NA,NA,TRBJ2-3,TRBV18,TGTGCCAGCTCACCAGTTTCAGATACGCAGTATTTT,CASSPVSDTQYF
NA,NA,TRBJ2-1,TRBV29-1,TGCAGCGTTCCCTCCTACAATGAGCAGTTCTTC,CSVPSYNEQFF
TRBD2,NA,TRBJ2-5,TRBV5-6,TGTGCCAGCAGCGGACTAGCGCCAGAGACCCAGTACTTC,CASSGLAPETQYF
NA,once,TRBJ1-2,TRBV29-1,TGCAGCGTTGATCCGGGGTATGGCTACACCTTC,CSVDPGYGYTF
TRBD2,NA,TRBJ2-7,TRBV3-1,TGTGCCAGCAGCCAAGAGAATCTAGCGGGGGTCGAGCAGTACTTC,CASSQENLAGVEQYF
NA,NA,TRBJ2-5,TRBV28,TGTGCCAGCAGTGTTACAGGGAGTTTGGAGACCCAGTACTTC,CASSVTGSLETQYF
TRBD1,NA,TRBJ1-4,TRBV14,TGTGCCAGCAGCCACCGTATCGGGACAGCCCTTAATGAAAAACTGTTTTTT,CASSHRIGTALNEKLFF
TRBD1,NA,TRBJ2-5,TRBV7-2,TGTGCCAGCAGCTGGGACAGCCAAGAGACCCAGTACTTC,CASSWDSQETQYF